This T cell receptor beta chain was captured by sequencing in a study of T cells in Graves' hyperthyroidism and ophthalmopathy. As for the study in general: It was at initial diagnosis, before any treatment, that peripheral blood was collected.

Study-wide results and limits: Separation of ophthalmopathy from stable hyperthyroidism was achieved by a 13 V-J model.

In its sample, this clonotype was seen many times. Its specificity is not known. For the diagnoses, clinical symptoms, serum thyroxine and TRAb, thyroid ultrasound and orbital computed tomography were used. Cells are PBMCs isolated from 10 ml of fresh blood. There were TCR beta CDR3 regions amplified from RNA transcripts. TCR CDR3 regions were first amplified by RT-PCR with HTBI primers. Via MiXCR, TCRdb re-called the multiplex PCR reads, giving one row per CDR3 protein. The sample shows about 360,000 distinct CDR3 sequences, 19% of them seen only once. The CDR3 runs to 14 residues. V lost 4 bases and J 6 bases, leaving 16 bases between the germline ends. Looked up from germline, CDR1 is SNHLY and CDR2 is FYNNEI.

Sequenced sample: blood. This clonotype was obtained from a woman younger than 35 with Graves' hyperthyroidism. This sequence joins TRBV2 and TRBJ2-7; D gene ambiguous. Here the CDR3 reads CASSGFMAGGEQYF. The CDR3 nucleotides are TGTGCCAGCAGTGGGTTTATGGCAGGTGGCGAGCAGTACTTC.